This T cell receptor beta chain was captured in a study of monozygotic twins with inflammatory bowel disease (dated by TCRdb to between 2018 and 2021). In the study overall: In total, around 28 monozygotic twin pairs made up the full study: 19 Danish pairs, all IBD-discordant, plus nine German pairs, of which four were IBD-concordant and five were IBD-discordant. Each individual had, on average, about 151 000 unique TCRalpha sequences and 181 000 unique TCRbeta sequences available for analysis. Disease-associated traits were sought mainly through comparisons between IBD patients and their genetically identical healthy co-twins within discordant pairs.

Library preparation used 5' RACE. Each TCR library was prepared from roughly 3,800 ng of total RNA. For each sample, cDNA was synthesized in eight separate reactions using SMARTScribe reverse transcriptase. Unique molecular identifiers containing a 6-nucleotide sample barcode were introduced through template switching during cDNA synthesis. Amplification of TCRalpha and TCRbeta cDNA involved two nested PCRs of roughly 16 and 10 cycles, and each PCR was followed by bead purification. Before amplification, the cDNA was both treated with uracil DNA-glycosylase and purified with the QIAquick PCR purification kit. In the second PCR, Illumina TruSeq-compatible adapters and sample-specific barcodes were added. Library quality and concentration were assessed using TapeStation and Qubit, and roughly 5.5 ng of each library was pooled. The pooled libraries were sequenced with 2 x 100 bp reads and custom sequencing primers on an Illumina HiSeq2500 single-index Rapid Run. Per the original workflow: PCR and sequencing errors were corrected by UMI-based consensus assembly using MiGEC version 1.2.6. V(D)J alignment, clonotype assembly and CDR3 extraction were performed with MiXCR version 2.1.1. To normalise gene usage, clonotype sharing and MAIT/NKT TCR abundance, the top 1000, 10 000 and 20 000 clonotypes in each sample were analysed. Diversity was computed as the inverse Simpson index with the vegan R package after downsampling to 27 000 UMIs. Statistical testing used paired Mann-Whitney U tests on the discordant twin pairs and applied Benjamini-Hochberg correction for multiple testing. TCRdb reprocessed the reads, reporting each CDR3 protein sequence once and no DNA. The V and J calls follow TCRdb's processing rather than the paper's. In this sample's table one finds about 380,000 distinct CDR3 sequences. The biggest ten clones account for 2.6% of the sample.

CDR1 MDHEN and CDR2 SYDVKM were looked up in the germline V gene. The CDR3, from cysteine to phenylalanine, totals 16 residues. No DNA appears here. From each donor, a roughly 2.7 ml peripheral blood sample was collected into PAXgene tubes and kept at -80 degrees C. Without T cell sorting, total RNA was isolated from whole blood using the PAXgene blood miRNA kit on an automated QIAcube. Deep TCRalpha and TCRbeta repertoire profiling with unique molecular barcoding was performed on peripheral blood of monozygotic twin pairs concordant or discordant for inflammatory bowel disease. Smoking habits were recorded for all twin pairs, and each individual was classified as a current, former or never smoker. In regard to this clonotype: Its antigen is unknown.

Study-wide conclusions, independent of this receptor: IBD patients shared fewer clonotypes with other individuals than healthy twins did, most markedly in patients showing signs of disease activity. No single strong signal or clonotype linked to IBD turned up in the results, so the idea that one exists was not supported. TCRbeta repertoire diversity, by inverse Simpson index, was decreased in IBD patients compared with their healthy co-twins. The analysis was unable to tell different T cell subtypes apart. Background noise and inter-individual variability may have been introduced into the repertoires by the differing immunosuppressive treatments among patients. No difference in repertoire similarity was observed between concordant and discordant twins, possibly owing to limited statistical power.

Sequenced sample: blood. The sequence was collected from a human donor with ulcerative colitis or Crohn's disease, or a healthy co-twin of an affected twin (not recorded which). The sequence is built from TRBV28 and TRBJ1-3; TCRdb gives TRBD1 as the D gene, but with no DNA this cannot be confirmed. The CDR3 loop reads CASSLRDRIGLNTIYF. Here the CDR3 is joined to the reference TRBV28 and TRBJ1-3 genes, and the full variable domain is: DVKVTQSSRYLVKRTGEKVFLECVQDMDHENMFWYRQDPGLGLRLIYFSYDVKMKEKGDIPEGYSVSREKKERFSLILESASTNQTSMYLCASSLRDRIGLNTIYFGEGSWLTVV.